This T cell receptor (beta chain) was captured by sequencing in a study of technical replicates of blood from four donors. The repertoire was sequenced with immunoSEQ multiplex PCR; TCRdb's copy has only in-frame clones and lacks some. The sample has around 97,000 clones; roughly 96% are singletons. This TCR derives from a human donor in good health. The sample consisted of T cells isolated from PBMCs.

Here the CDR3 reads CASSLDLRTGEGGYTF. The CDR3 DNA reads as TGTGCCAGCAGCTTGGACCTCCGGACAGGGGAAGGAGGCTACACCTTC. J is TRBJ1-2 and V is TRBV5-4, with TRBD1 identical over 9 bases. Germline loops: CDR1 SGHNT, CDR2 YYREEE (reference sequence). With 0 bases clipped from V and 8 bases from J, the junction kept 11 bases outside the gene matches. This CDR3 region has 16 residues.